A selection of T cell receptor beta chains follows, all from one sample in a study of metastatic and nonmetastatic thyroid tumors. MiXCR reprocessed the PCR reads for TCRdb. The sample includes approximately 90,000 clones, around 7.8% seen only once; the top ten take roughly 10%. The sequenced sample consisted of blood. The receptors stem from a female donor with papillary thyroid cancer or a benign thyroid nodule (not recorded which). Some clones in this sample may be carry-over from other donors' samples. Both conserved end residues are part of each CDR3. Fields, in order: J gene, clone size, D gene, V gene, CDR3 protein, CDR3 DNA. D genes are given only for firm matches. Size values are once, few and many counts, or a class for expanded clones, and some rows have none.

TRBJ2-5 many . TRBV7-2 CASSLGRLETQYF TGTGCCAGCAGCTTAGGGAGGTTAGAGACCCAGTACTTC
TRBJ1-2 many . TRBV30 CASTGAGGGGGYTF TGTGCCTCCACCGGTGCCGGGGGGGGAGGGGGCTACACCTTC
TRBJ1-4 many . TRBV3-1 CASSEKGGGGEKLFF TGTGCCAGCAGCGAAAAGGGGGGAGGCGGTGAAAAACTGTTTTTT
TRBJ2-1 many TRBD2 TRBV5-1 CASSLGTSGGVYNEQFF TGCGCCAGCAGCCTCGGGACTAGCGGGGGGGTGTACAATGAGCAGTTCTTC
TRBJ1-4 many . TRBV5-1 CASSLGHSTNEKLFF TGCGCCAGCAGCTTGGGACATTCAACTAATGAAAAACTGTTTTTT
TRBJ2-7 many . TRBV6-1 CASSGRENYEQYF TGTGCCAGCAGTGGCCGGGAAAACTACGAGCAGTACTTC
TRBJ2-3 many TRBD2 TRBV12-3/TRBV12-4 CASSPRGGRATQYF TGTGCCAGCAGTCCCCGGGGGGGGCGGGCTACGCAGTATTTT
TRBJ1-4 many . TRBV27 CASRSGREKLFF TGTGCCAGCAGATCAGGACGGGAAAAACTGTTTTTT
TRBJ1-2 many . TRBV12-3/TRBV12-4 CASSLSGRLNYGYTF TGTGCCAGCAGTTTGTCAGGGAGGCTTAACTATGGCTACACCTTC
TRBJ2-3 many TRBD2 TRBV4-1 CASSQDPPAGGRADTQYF TGCGCCAGCAGCCAAGACCCACCAGCGGGGGGGCGGGCAGATACGCAGTATTTT
TRBJ1-1 many . TRBV11-2 CASSALEGRKNTEAFF TGTGCCAGCAGCGCCCTGGAAGGACGGAAGAACACTGAAGCTTTCTTT
TRBJ2-6 few TRBD1 TRBV6-1 CASSPTGGEGSNVLTF TGTGCCAGCAGTCCTACAGGGGGAGAAGGTTCCAACGTCCTGACTTTC
TRBJ1-1 . . TRBV29-1 CSVGRGGAEAFF TGCAGCGTTGGTCGAGGCGGCGCTGAAGCTTTCTTT
TRBJ2-3 few TRBD1 TRBV19 CASSGGTGGRDTQYF TGTGCCAGTAGTGGCGGGACAGGGGGAAGAGATACGCAGTATTTT
TRBJ2-7 many TRBD1 TRBV6-1 CASSEWGQGSYEQYF TGTGCCAGCAGTGAATGGGGACAGGGGAGTTACGAGCAGTACTTC
TRBJ2-2 many TRBD1 TRBV28 CASSPGPGQGMTGELFF TGTGCCAGCAGTCCCGGCCCGGGACAGGGGATGACCGGGGAGCTGTTTTTT
TRBJ2-1 many . TRBV19 CASSPVDSSYNEQFF TGTGCCAGTAGTCCGGTCGACAGCTCCTACAATGAGCAGTTCTTC
TRBJ2-7 many . TRBV10-2 CASIRGSSYEQYF TGCGCCAGCATTAGGGGCAGCTCCTACGAGCAGTACTTC
TRBJ2-7 many TRBD1 TRBV11-2 CASSAGQGYEQYF TGTGCCAGCAGCGCGGGACAGGGCTACGAGCAGTACTTC
TRBJ1-4 many . TRBV7-7 CASSPVYGGEKLFF TGTGCCAGCAGCCCCGTGTATGGGGGTGAAAAACTGTTTTTT
TRBJ2-1 many . TRBV2 CASSDPDTTYNEQFF TGTGCCAGCAGTGACCCGGACACGACTTACAATGAGCAGTTCTTC
TRBJ2-5 many TRBD1 TRBV3-1 CASRRQGAIYETQYF TGTGCCAGCCGGAGACAGGGGGCGATTTACGAGACCCAGTACTTC
TRBJ2-3 many TRBD2 TRBV5-1 CASSVIAGDTDTQYF TGCGCCAGCAGCGTCATAGCGGGGGACACAGATACGCAGTATTTT
TRBJ2-7 . TRBD1 TRBV20-1 CSSAQGVNEQYF TGCAGTTCTGCCCAGGGGGTCAACGAGCAGTACTTC
TRBJ1-2 . . TRBV11-2 CASSRLVGGRGNYGYTF TGTGCCAGCAGCCGACTCGTGGGGGGGCGAGGGAACTATGGCTACACCTTC
TRBJ1-2 few . TRBV28 CASSNANYGYTF TGTGCCAGCAGTAATGCGAACTATGGCTACACCTTC
TRBJ2-3 many . TRBV11-2 CASSNSQYTDTQYF TGTGCCAGCAGCAACAGCCAGTACACAGATACGCAGTATTTT
TRBJ1-5 many . TRBV2 CASRVAAGNQPQHF TGTGCCAGCAGAGTAGCCGCGGGCAATCAGCCCCAGCATTTT
TRBJ2-5 . . TRBV7-9 CASSWAGLGETQYF TGTGCCAGCAGCTGGGCAGGGCTCGGAGAGACCCAGTACTTC
TRBJ2-1 many . TRBV12-3/TRBV12-4 CASTDRDIYNEQFF TGTGCCAGCACTGACCGGGACATTTACAATGAGCAGTTCTTC
TRBJ1-3 many . TRBV20-1 CSARVGAHSGNTIYF TGCAGTGCTAGAGTAGGAGCCCACTCTGGAAACACCATATATTTT
TRBJ1-2 many . TRBV5-6 CASSEGYYGYTF TGTGCCAGCAGCGAAGGCTACTATGGCTACACCTTC
TRBJ2-2 many . TRBV5-4 CASSLYPIKGTGELFF TGTGCCAGCAGCTTGTATCCCATAAAGGGGACCGGGGAGCTGTTTTTT
TRBJ1-3 . . TRBV20-1 CSASEPGVGNTIYF TGCAGTGCTTCCGAGCCAGGGGTAGGAAACACCATATATTTT
TRBJ1-2 many TRBD1 TRBV6-1 CASVRDRGRYGYTF TGTGCCAGCGTCCGGGACAGGGGGCGCTATGGCTACACCTTC
TRBJ1-1 few . TRBV13 CASSILTGPNTEAFF TGTGCCAGCAGCATCCTGACGGGCCCGAACACTGAAGCTTTCTTT
TRBJ2-6 . . TRBV7-3 CASSPTGANVLTF TGTGCCAGCAGCCCTACTGGGGCCAACGTCCTGACTTTC
TRBJ2-5 . . TRBV27 CASRISGTVEETQYF TGTGCCAGCAGGATTTCCGGGACGGTCGAAGAGACCCAGTACTTC
TRBJ1-1 many . TRBV2 CASLSTEAFF TGTGCCAGCCTAAGCACTGAAGCTTTCTTT
TRBJ1-3 many . TRBV19 CASSDGTNSGNTIYF TGTGCCAGTAGTGATGGGACAAACTCTGGAAACACCATATATTTT
TRBJ2-2 many . TRBV9 CASSVTRDDTGELFF TGTGCCAGCAGCGTAACCAGGGACGACACCGGGGAGCTGTTTTTT
TRBJ2-6 many TRBD1 TRBV5-1 CASSLTGGSGANVLTF TGCGCCAGCAGCTTGACAGGGGGCTCTGGGGCCAACGTCCTGACTTTC
TRBJ2-1 many . TRBV7-9 CASSPPGGRLGNEQFF TGTGCCAGCAGCCCCCCTGGGGGGCGCTTGGGGAATGAGCAGTTCTTC
TRBJ1-4 many . TRBV19 CASSIYQPPSRKLFF TGTGCCAGTAGTATATACCAGCCACCTTCCCGAAAACTGTTTTTT
TRBJ2-7 many . TRBV28 CASSSMRPGDYEQYF TGTGCCAGCAGTTCAATGAGGCCAGGGGACTACGAGCAGTACTTC
TRBJ1-1 many . TRBV12-3/TRBV12-4 CASRLGRTEAFF TGTGCCAGCAGGCTGGGACGGACTGAAGCTTTCTTT
TRBJ2-2 . TRBD2 TRBV13 CASSPFAGGNTGELFF TGTGCCAGCAGTCCTTTTGCGGGGGGAAACACCGGGGAGCTGTTTTTT
TRBJ2-1 many . TRBV11-3 CASSPAGRYNEQFF TGTGCCAGCAGCCCAGCGGGTCGATACAATGAGCAGTTCTTC
TRBJ2-1 many . TRBV12-3/TRBV12-4 CASSSRTEQFF TGTGCCAGCAGTAGCCGGACAGAGCAGTTCTTC
TRBJ2-6 many . TRBV11-2 CASSLDPRAGGANVLTF TGTGCCAGCAGCTTAGACCCCAGGGCCGGTGGGGCCAACGTCCTGACTTTC
TRBJ2-7 many TRBD2 TRBV7-8 CASSMGLAGGPISYEQYF TGTGCCAGCAGCATGGGACTAGCGGGAGGGCCGATATCCTACGAGCAGTACTTC
TRBJ2-7 . . TRBV6-2/TRBV6-3 CASRPGADSYEQYF TGTGCCAGCAGGCCGGGCGCCGACTCCTACGAGCAGTACTTC
TRBJ2-5 . . TRBV6-2/TRBV6-3 CASSPSDREETQCF TGTGCCAGCAGTCCATCCGACAGGGAGGAGACCCAGTGCTTC
TRBJ2-7 many . TRBV24-1 CATSDNYEQYF TGTGCCACCAGTGATAACTACGAGCAGTACTTC
TRBJ1-1 many . TRBV12-3/TRBV12-4 CASSPVGGTEAFF TGTGCCAGCAGTCCGGTGGGGGGCACTGAAGCTTTCTTT
TRBJ2-7 many TRBD1 TRBV27 CASSFKPGQGFYEQYF TGTGCCAGCAGTTTCAAACCGGGACAGGGTTTCTACGAGCAGTACTTC
TRBJ1-3 . . TRBV6-6 CASSYEGSSGNTIYF TGTGCCAGCAGTTACGAGGGCTCCTCTGGAAACACCATATATTTT
TRBJ1-2 . . TRBV6-4 CASRLGPGGYTF TGTGCCAGCAGGTTGGGACCGGGGGGCTACACCTTC
TRBJ2-7 many . TRBV7-9 CASSLGPESSYEQYF TGTGCCAGCAGCTTAGGGCCAGAAAGCTCCTACGAGCAGTACTTC